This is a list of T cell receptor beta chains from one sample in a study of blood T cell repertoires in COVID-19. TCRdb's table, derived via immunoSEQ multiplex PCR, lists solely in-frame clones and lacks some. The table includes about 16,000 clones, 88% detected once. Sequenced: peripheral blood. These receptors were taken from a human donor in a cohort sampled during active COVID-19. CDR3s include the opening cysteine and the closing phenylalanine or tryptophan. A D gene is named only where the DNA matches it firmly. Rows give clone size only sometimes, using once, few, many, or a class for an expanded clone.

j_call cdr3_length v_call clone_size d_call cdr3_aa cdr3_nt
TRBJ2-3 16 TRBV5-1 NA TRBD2 CASSLMAGGSTDTQYF TGCGCCAGCAGCTTGATGGCGGGGGGATCCACAGATACGCAGTATTTT
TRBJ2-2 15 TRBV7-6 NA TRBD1 CASSFRDSFPGELFF TGTGCCAGCAGCTTCCGGGACAGTTTCCCCGGGGAGCTGTTTTTT
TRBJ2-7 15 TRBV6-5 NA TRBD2 CASRPTSGVPYEQYF TGTGCCAGCAGACCAACTAGCGGGGTGCCCTACGAGCAGTACTTC
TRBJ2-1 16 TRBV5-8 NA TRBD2 CASSAISSGGMYEQFF TGTGCCAGCAGCGCTATCTCTAGCGGGGGGATGTATGAGCAGTTCTTC
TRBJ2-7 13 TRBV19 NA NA CASSSGAAYEQYF TGTGCCAGTAGTAGCGGGGCGGCCTACGAGCAGTACTTC
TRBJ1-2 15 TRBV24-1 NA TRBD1 CATSRGQAKSYGYTF TGTGCCACCAGCAGAGGACAGGCCAAATCCTATGGCTACACCTTC
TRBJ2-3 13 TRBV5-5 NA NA CASSPPGRDTQYF TGTGCCAGCAGCCCCCCCGGTCGAGATACGCAGTATTTT
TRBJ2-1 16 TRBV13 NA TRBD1 CASSYRGGSSYNEQFF TGTGCCAGCAGCTACAGGGGCGGTAGCTCCTACAATGAGCAGTTCTTC
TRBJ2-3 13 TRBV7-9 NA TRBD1 CASRPTGAATQYF TGTGCCAGCAGGCCTACAGGGGCAGCTACGCAGTATTTT
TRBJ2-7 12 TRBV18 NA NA CASSLSSYEQYF TGTGCCAGCTCACTGAGCTCCTACGAGCAGTACTTC
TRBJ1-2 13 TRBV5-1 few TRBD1 CASSLEGTDGYTF TGCGCCAGCAGCTTGGAAGGGACAGATGGCTACACCTTC
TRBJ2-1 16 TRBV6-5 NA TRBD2 CASSYQTSGTYNEQFF TGTGCCAGCAGTTACCAGACTAGCGGGACCTACAATGAGCAGTTCTTC
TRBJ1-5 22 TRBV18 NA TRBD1 CASSPLPLTDRGVSYSNQPQHF TGTGCCAGCTCCCCACTTCCCCTTACCGACAGGGGTGTAAGTTATAGCAATCAGCCCCAGCATTTT
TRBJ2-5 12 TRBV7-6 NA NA CASSFFEETQYF TGTGCCAGCAGCTTCTTTGAGGAGACCCAGTACTTC
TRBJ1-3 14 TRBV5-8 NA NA CASSRGISGNTIYF TGTGCCAGCAGTAGGGGGATCTCTGGAAACACCATATATTTT
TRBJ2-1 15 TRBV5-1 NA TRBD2 CASSYLAGGNNEQFF TGCGCCAGCTCCTATTTAGCGGGGGGAAACAATGAGCAGTTCTTC
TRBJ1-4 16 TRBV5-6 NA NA CASSLGGLATNEKLFF TGTGCCAGCAGCTTGGGAGGGTTGGCAACTAATGAAAAACTGTTTTTT
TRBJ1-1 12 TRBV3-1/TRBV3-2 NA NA CASSQLAREAFF TGTGCCAGCAGCCAACTTGCTCGGGAAGCTTTCTTT
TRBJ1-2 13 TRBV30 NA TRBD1 CAWTLGQGVGYTF TGTGCCTGGACCTTGGGACAGGGGGTCGGCTACACCTTC
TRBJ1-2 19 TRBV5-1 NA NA CASSLGGRLGQATNYGYTF TGCGCCAGCAGCTTGGGGGGGAGGCTAGGCCAAGCAACTAACTATGGCTACACCTTC
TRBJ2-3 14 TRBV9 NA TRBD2 CASSPPGGIDTQYF TGTGCCAGCAGCCCTCCGGGAGGTATAGATACGCAGTATTTT
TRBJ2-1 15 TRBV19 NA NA CASSIRRAGYNEQFF TGTGCCAGTAGTATACGGCGGGCCGGGTACAATGAGCAGTTCTTC
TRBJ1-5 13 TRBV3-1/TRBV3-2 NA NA CASSSHRNQPQHF TGTGCCAGCAGCTCCCACAGAAATCAGCCCCAGCATTTT
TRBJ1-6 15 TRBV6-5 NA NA CASSPPAGEYSPLHF TGTGCCAGCAGCCCCCCCGCAGGGGAGTATTCACCCCTCCACTTT
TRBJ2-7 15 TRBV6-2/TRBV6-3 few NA CASSTRGPKHYEQYF TGTGCCAGCAGTACACGCGGGCCCAAACACTACGAGCAGTACTTC
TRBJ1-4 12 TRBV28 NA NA CASSLPHEKLFF TGTGCCAGCAGTTTACCTCATGAAAAACTGTTTTTT
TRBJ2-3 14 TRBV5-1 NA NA CASGSGTSTDTQYF TGCGCCAGCGGATCCGGGACTAGCACAGATACGCAGTATTTT
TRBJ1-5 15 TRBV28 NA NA CASSLLVDSNQPQHF TGTGCCAGCAGTCTCCTAGTGGATAGCAATCAGCCCCAGCATTTT
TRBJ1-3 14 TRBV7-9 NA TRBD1 CASWTGWSGNTIYF TGTGCCAGCTGGACAGGGTGGTCTGGAAACACCATATATTTT
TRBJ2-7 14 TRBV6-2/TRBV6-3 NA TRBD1 CASSYSGTGLEQYF TGTGCCAGCAGTTACTCAGGGACAGGACTAGAGCAGTACTTC
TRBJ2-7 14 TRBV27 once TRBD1 CASRDPGQGYEQYF TGTGCCAGCAGGGACCCGGGACAGGGATACGAGCAGTACTTC
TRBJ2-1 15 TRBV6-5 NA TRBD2 CASSQLAGVYNEQFF TGTGCCAGCAGTCAACTAGCGGGGGTATACAATGAGCAGTTCTTC
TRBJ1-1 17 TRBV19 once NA CASSIGQSQGMNTEAFF TGTGCCAGTAGTATAGGCCAAAGTCAGGGGATGAACACTGAAGCTTTCTTT
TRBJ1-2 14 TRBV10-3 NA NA CAISESRVLDGYTF TGTGCCATCAGTGAGTCGAGGGTTCTGGATGGCTACACCTTC
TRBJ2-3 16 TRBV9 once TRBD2 CASSAGLAQSTDTQYF TGTGCCAGCAGCGCAGGACTAGCGCAAAGCACAGATACGCAGTATTTT
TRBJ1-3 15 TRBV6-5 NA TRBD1 CASSGVTGLGNTIYF TGTGCCAGCAGCGGCGTGACAGGGCTTGGAAACACCATATATTTT
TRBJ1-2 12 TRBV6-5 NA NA CASSYNAGGYTF TGTGCCAGCAGTTACAATGCGGGTGGCTACACCTTC
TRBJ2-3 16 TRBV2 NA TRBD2 CASSESGGLYTDTQYF TGTGCCAGCAGTGAATCGGGGGGACTTTACACAGATACGCAGTATTTT
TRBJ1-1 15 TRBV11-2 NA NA CASSLGTGVGAEAFF TGTGCCAGCAGCTTAGGTACGGGGGTGGGCGCCGAAGCTTTCTTT
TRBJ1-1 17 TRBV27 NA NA CASRGEQGGGMNTEAFF TGTGCCAGCAGGGGGGAACAGGGCGGTGGCATGAACACTGAAGCTTTCTTT
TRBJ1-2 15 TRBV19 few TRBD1 CASRPPGQALTGYTF TGTGCCAGTAGGCCCCCGGGACAGGCCCTGACCGGCTACACCTTC
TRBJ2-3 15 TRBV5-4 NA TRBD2 CASSLATGGPDTQYF TGTGCCAGCAGCTTGGCTACGGGGGGGCCAGATACGCAGTATTTT
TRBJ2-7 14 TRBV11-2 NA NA CASSLERVSYEQYF TGTGCCAGCAGCTTAGAGAGGGTGTCCTACGAGCAGTACTTC
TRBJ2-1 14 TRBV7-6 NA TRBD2 CASSSGLAGTEQFF TGTGCCAGCAGCTCGGGACTAGCGGGAACTGAGCAGTTCTTC
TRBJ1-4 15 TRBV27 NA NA CASSPGTVRGEKLFF TGTGCCAGCAGTCCGGGGACGGTAAGGGGGGAAAAACTGTTTTTT
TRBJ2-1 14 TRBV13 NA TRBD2 CASSSTSGRHEQFF TGTGCCAGCAGCTCCACTAGCGGGAGACATGAGCAGTTCTTC
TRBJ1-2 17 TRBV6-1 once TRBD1 CASSDRDRNYPSYGYTF TGTGCCAGCAGTGACCGGGACAGAAATTACCCTTCTTATGGCTACACCTTC
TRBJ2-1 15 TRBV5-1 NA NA CASSLDAGLYNEQFF TGCGCCAGCAGCTTGGACGCCGGACTTTACAATGAGCAGTTCTTC
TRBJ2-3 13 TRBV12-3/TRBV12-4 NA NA CASGRGRTDTQYF TGTGCCAGTGGGCGGGGCCGTACAGATACGCAGTATTTT
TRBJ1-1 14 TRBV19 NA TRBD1 CASSITGGTTEAFF TGTGCCAGTAGTATTACAGGGGGGACCACTGAAGCTTTCTTT
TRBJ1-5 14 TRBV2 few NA CASGYEAGNQPQHF TGTGCCAGCGGCTACGAAGCAGGGAATCAGCCCCAGCATTTT
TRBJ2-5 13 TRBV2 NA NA CASSEAGTETQYF TGTGCCAGCAGTGAAGCTGGCACGGAGACCCAGTACTTC
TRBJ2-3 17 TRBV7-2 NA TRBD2 CASSYWVVAGVADTQYF TGTGCCAGCAGTTATTGGGTCGTAGCGGGGGTCGCAGATACGCAGTATTTT
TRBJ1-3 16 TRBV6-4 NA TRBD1 CASSGGRGLSGNTIYF TGTGCCAGCAGTGGGGGCAGGGGGCTCTCTGGAAACACCATATATTTT
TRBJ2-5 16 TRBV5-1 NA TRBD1 CASSLGSQGAWETQYF TGCGCCAGCAGCTTGGGGTCGCAGGGGGCGTGGGAGACCCAGTACTTC
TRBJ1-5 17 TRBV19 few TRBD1 CASSTWDRVLADQPQHF TGTGCCAGTAGTACGTGGGACAGGGTGCTCGCCGATCAGCCCCAGCATTTT
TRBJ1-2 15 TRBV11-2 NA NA CASSPGQLTNYGYTF TGTGCCAGCAGCCCAGGACAGCTTACTAACTATGGCTACACCTTC
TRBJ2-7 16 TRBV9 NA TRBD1 CASSVGFGTETYEQYF TGTGCCAGCAGCGTAGGGTTCGGGACAGAAACCTACGAGCAGTACTTC
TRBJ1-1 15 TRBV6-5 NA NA CASSKTGFVNTEAFF TGTGCCAGCAGTAAAACAGGGTTCGTGAACACTGAAGCTTTCTTT